One and the same sample provided the 25 T cell receptor beta chains below, sequenced in a study of blood T cell repertoires in COVID-19. Sequencing used immunoSEQ multiplex PCR; TCRdb keeps in-frame clones, though not all of them. Among under 200,000 clones listed, about 90% were seen once. The sequenced sample was peripheral blood. These receptor sequences come from a woman aged 55 to 70 with COVID-19, enrolled during active disease.

The chain employs TRBV29-1 and TRBJ2-3, with 7 nucleotides matching TRBD1. There are 15 residues in the CDR3. From germline, CDR1 is SQVTM and CDR2 ANQGSEA. V lost 2 bases and J lost 6; bases outside the gene matches: 11. The CDR3 DNA follows: TGCAGCGTTGAAAGAGTGGTCGAGGGGGCCGATACGCAGTATTTT. This sequence encodes CSVERVVEGADTQYF.

The rearrangement uses TRBV7-3 and TRBJ2-3; 7 nucleotides align to TRBD2. The CDR3 contains 15 residues. V gave up 5 bases and J gave up 6 bases; unmatched junction bases: 11. Germline CDR1 SGHTA, CDR2 FQGTGA. The CDR3 loop is CASSQPLAGADTQYF. The CDR3 DNA sequence: TGTGCCAGCAGCCAACCTCTGGCGGGAGCGGATACGCAGTATTTT.

J is TRBJ1-1 and V is TRBV11-3; D not certain. The CDR3 totals 15 residues. Between the trimmed V and J ends, which lost 0 bases and 2 bases, there was a span of 10 bases. Germline values: CDR1 SGHNT, CDR2 YENEEA. This CDR3 reads CASSLDQSPNTEAFF. The CDR3 nucleotides read TGTGCCAGCAGCTTAGATCAGTCCCCCAACACTGAAGCTTTCTTT.

The chain uses TRBV27 and TRBJ1-2, with a possible D match to TRBD1 (6 bases). The CDR3 is made up of 13 amino acids. Germline loops: CDR1 MNHEY, CDR2 SMNVEV (reference sequence). The V and J ends lost 4 bases and 2 bases respectively, with 8 bases between them. Written as DNA, the CDR3 is TGTGCCAGCAGTTACCAGGGGAACTATGGCTACACCTTC. Translating gives CASSYQGNYGYTF.

Here the CDR3 reads CASSLVGPEADTQYF. The CDR3 DNA reads as TGCGCCAGCAGCTTGGTAGGTCCTGAGGCAGATACGCAGTATTTT. J is TRBJ2-3 and V is TRBV5-1, with D unresolved. Germline lookup yields CDR1 SGHRS and CDR2 YFSETQ. The CDR3 is 15 amino acids. With 0 bases removed from V and 4 bases from J, the gap between germline ends came to 12 bases.

This chain joins TRBV5-1 and TRBJ2-2, with TRBD2 identical over 9 bases. Germline V gene lookup returns CDR1 SGHRS and CDR2 YFSETQ. The V segment lost 4 bases and the J segment 5 bases; nucleotides outside the gene matches: 6. This CDR3 region has 15 residues. CDR3 sequence reads: CASSPAGGGTGELFF. In nucleotides, the CDR3 is TGCGCCAGCAGCCCAGCGGGAGGAGGGACCGGGGAGCTGTTTTTT.

The chain couples TRBV10-1 to TRBJ1-6, with D unresolved. Germline V lookup: CDR1 WNHNN, CDR2 SYGVQD (reference sequence). This CDR3 is built from 13 residues. V was trimmed by 4 bases and J by 7 bases, leaving 8 bases between them. In nucleotides, the CDR3 is TGCGCCAGCAGTGTGTCCAGGAATTCACCCCTCCACTTT. Encoded protein: CASSVSRNSPLHF.

The chain is built from TRBV29-1 and TRBJ1-4; D unclear. The CDR3 extends over 13 amino acids. Trimming took 3 bases from V and 8 from J, leaving 13 bases between them. CDR1 SQVTM and CDR2 ANQGSEA come from the germline V gene. DNA for the CDR3: TGCAGCGTTGATGGGCAGGAAGACGAAAAACTGTTTTTT. Its protein is CSVDGQEDEKLFF.

The J gene is TRBJ2-5, the V gene TRBV6-5, with D possibly being TRBD1 (5 bases). Germline V gene sequence: CDR1 MNHEY, CDR2 SVGAGI. This CDR3 has 15 amino acids. Trimming removed 0 bases from V and 5 bases from J, with 13 bases in between. The CDR3 spells CASSYSPGARETQYF. In DNA form, the CDR3 reads TGTGCCAGCAGTTACTCTCCTGGGGCGAGGGAGACCCAGTACTTC.

The chain combines TRBV19 with TRBJ1-1, with a tentative D call TRBD1 (6 bases). Trimming took 7 bases from V and 1 from J, leaving 13 bases between them. The CDR3 sequence is 14 residues long. Germline V gives CDR1 LNHDA, CDR2 SQIVND (reference sequence). The CDR3 nucleotides read TGTGCCAGTAAACAGGGTGCCGCGAACACTGAAGCTTTCTTT. Amino acids: CASKQGAANTEAFF.

V gene TRBV27 combines with J gene TRBJ2-7, with D possibly TRBD2 on 6 matching bases. The V gene lost 7 bases and the J gene lost 0 bases, with 16 bases spanning the gap. This CDR3 is 15 amino acids long. CDR1 and CDR2 from the germline V gene are MNHEY and SMNVEV (reference sequence). The DNA for the CDR3 is TGTGCCAGCACCACGAAGGCGGGAAGCTCCTACGAGCAGTACTTC. Translated: CASTTKAGSSYEQYF.

The chain employs TRBV7-2 and TRBJ1-5, with D maybe TRBD1 (5 bases). V lost 5 bases and J lost 6, with 11 bases in between. The germline gives CDR1 SGHTA, CDR2 FQGNSA. The CDR3 extends over 13 amino acids. This CDR3 is CASSAQGGQPQHF. In nucleotides, the CDR3 is TGTGCCAGCAGCGCCCAGGGAGGTCAGCCCCAGCATTTT.

The V and J genes are TRBV10-3 and TRBJ2-1; D perhaps matches TRBD2 (7 bases). Germline CDR1 ENHRY, CDR2 SYGVKD. Trimming took 8 bases from V and 2 from J, leaving 16 bases between them. The CDR3 is 15 residues long. The CDR3 region has the DNA TGTGCCATCGGGGGGGCGGGAGCGACCTACAATGAGCAGTTCTTC. Translating gives CAIGGAGATYNEQFF.

The chain joins TRBV6-5 to TRBJ1-2; D gene uncertain. The germline V gene has CDR1 MNHEY and CDR2 SVGAGI. The CDR3 is made up of 11 amino acids. V lost 6 bases and J 3 bases, leaving 5 bases between the germline ends. This CDR3 is CASRQDYGYTF. The CDR3 region has the DNA TGTGCCAGCAGACAAGACTATGGCTACACCTTC.

This sequence joins TRBV6-1 and TRBJ2-1; 7 positions agree with TRBD2. The germline V gene has CDR1 MNHNS and CDR2 SASEGT. V shed 1 base, J shed 5 bases, and the junction held 5 bases outside the gene matches. The CDR3 spans 15 residues. The CDR3 is CASSEETSRDNEQFF. Written as DNA, the CDR3 is TGTGCCAGCAGTGAAGAGACTAGCCGAGACAATGAGCAGTTCTTC.

The chain uses TRBV19 and TRBJ2-1; weak D call: TRBD1 (5 bases). Trimming left V 4 bases short and J 4 bases short, with 5 bases between. CDR1 is LNHDA, CDR2 SQIVND, per germline (reference sequence). This CDR3 is 12 amino acids long. The CDR3 nucleotides are TGTGCCAGTAGTAGACAGTACAATGAGCAGTTCTTC. It translates to CASSRQYNEQFF.

The chain carries TRBV25-1 and TRBJ1-6; D not resolved. Germline values: CDR1 MGHDK, CDR2 SYGVNS. V gave up 2 bases and J gave up 0 bases, with 14 bases separating them. The CDR3 consists of 18 residues. The CDR3 DNA reads as TGTGCCAGCAGTGAACCTCTAACCCCGAGCTCCTATAATTCACCCCTCCACTTT. This gives the protein CASSEPLTPSSYNSPLHF.

This clone was found a few times. CDR3 nucleotide sequence: TGTGCCAGCAATTGGCAGACAGATCAGCCCCAGCATTTT. Translation: CASNWQTDQPQHF. This sequence joins TRBV2 and TRBJ1-5; tentatively, D is TRBD1 (5 bases). Germline CDR1 and CDR2: SNHLY and FYNNEI. The CDR3 spans 13 residues. The V end lost 7 bases, the J end lost 5 bases, and 12 bases lay between the germline ends.

The chain has TRBV9 and TRBJ1-4; the D gene is possibly TRBD1 (5 bases). This CDR3 spans 16 amino acids. V dropped 1 base and J dropped 6 bases, with 16 bases sitting between them. Germline CDR1 reads SGDLS; CDR2 reads YYNGEE. The CDR3 coding sequence is TGTGCCAGCAGCGTATATGCCGGCGGAGGGGATGAAAAACTGTTTTTT. This sequence encodes CASSVYAGGGDEKLFF. The full variable domain, with the rest looked up from reference TRBV9 and TRBJ1-4, is DSGVTQTPKHLITATGQRVTLRCSPRSGDLSVYWYQQSLDQGLQFLIQYYNGEERAKGNILERFSAQQFPDLHSELNLSSLELGDSALYFCASSVYAGGGDEKLFFGSGTQLSVL.

This chain joins TRBV15 and TRBJ2-7; perhaps TRBD2 as D (7 bases). V gave up 3 bases and J gave up 2 bases, with 11 bases separating them. The CDR3 length is 14 residues. Germline V gene lookup returns CDR1 LNHNV and CDR2 YYDKDF (reference sequence). CDR3 nucleotides: TGTGCCACCAGCAGGGAGGGGGGGGCCTACGAGCAGTACTTC. Translating it yields CATSREGGAYEQYF. The full variable domain, in which reference TRBV15 and TRBJ2-7 provide the parts outside the CDR3, is DAMVIQNPRYQVTQFGKPVTLSCSQTLNHNVMYWYQQKSSQAPKLLFHYYDKDFNNEADTPDNFQSRRPNTSFCFLDIRSPGLGDTAMYLCATSREGGAYEQYFGPGTRLTVT.

Notes on this clone: The sample has other DNA sequences that encode this CDR3 too. CDR3 loop: CASSTNQTGGNQPQHF. For the CDR3, the DNA is TGTGCCAGCAGCACAAACCAAACGGGTGGCAATCAGCCCCAGCATTTT. The rearrangement uses TRBV11-2 and TRBJ1-5; D remains unclear. CDR1 SGHAT and CDR2 FQNNGV come from the germline V gene. V was clipped by 5 bases and J by 2 bases, with 16 bases between them. The CDR3 length is 16 residues.

The sample holds one count of this clone. This chain joins TRBV7-2 and TRBJ2-7, with TRBD2 matching over 9 bases. This CDR3 is built from 16 residues. CDR1 is SGHTA, CDR2 FQGNSA, per germline. J was trimmed by 2 bases and V by 4 bases; bases with no gene match: 9. CDR3: CASSYDFAGGTYEQYF. The CDR3 bases are TGTGCCAGCAGCTACGACTTTGCGGGAGGGACCTACGAGCAGTACTTC.

This clone has only a few counts. V usage is TRBV11-2 and J usage is TRBJ1-3; TRBD1 matches 8 bases. Germline V CDR1 and CDR2: SGHAT, FQNNGV. J gave up 0 bases and V 5 bases, and 6 bases lay outside the gene matches. The length of the CDR3 is 16 residues. CDR3 nucleotide sequence: TGTGCCAGCAGCGTTGACAGGGGCATCTCTGGAAACACCATATATTTT. It encodes CASSVDRGISGNTIYF.

The chain couples TRBV28 to TRBJ1-2; possible D gene TRBD1, 6 bases. Germline CDR1 and CDR2: MDHEN and SYDVKM. The CDR3 runs 14 residues. Trimming left V 5 bases short and J 3 bases short, with 13 bases between. The CDR3 DNA follows: TGTGCCAGCAGTCTTACAGGGACGGACTATGGCTACACCTTC. The encoded protein is CASSLTGTDYGYTF.

In its sample, this clone was seen a few times. The chain recombines TRBV7-2 with TRBJ1-4, with 7 bases fitting TRBD1. After removal of 6 bases from V and 5 bases from J, the junction contained 12 bases not matched to a gene. Germline CDR1 and CDR2: SGHTA and FQGNSA. The CDR3 length is 16 residues. CDR3 region: CASSYAWGQSNEKLFF. The CDR3 DNA is TGTGCCAGCAGTTACGCTTGGGGACAGTCAAATGAAAAACTGTTTTTT.